This TCR beta chain emerged from a study of shared clonotypes between healthy human individuals. General observations from the study: Researchers sampled only blood; tissue repertoires likely differ.

Repertoires were generated with immunoSEQ multiplex PCR, while TCRdb's copy carries only in-frame clones and drops some. The table lists 2 million to 2.5 million clones, just under 95% of them singletons. Trimming cost V 4 bases and J 2 bases; bases outside gene matches: 7. Germline V gene sequence: CDR1 MDHEN, CDR2 SYDVKM. The CDR3 runs to 15 residues. Concerning this clone: Antigen specificity is unknown.

This sequence was found in a man aged 18-30 years in good health. Some clones in this sample may be carry-over from other donors' samples. J is TRBJ2-7 and V is TRBV28; the match to TRBD1 covers 8 bases. The sequencing sample was made of naive CD4+ T cells from PBMCs. Subset denoted: CD45RA+ positively selected. In DNA, the CDR3 is TGTGCCAGCAGTTCTATCGGACAGGGACCCTACGAGCAGTACTTC. It encodes CASSSIGQGPYEQYF.